These 8 T cell receptor beta chains were sequenced from one sample in a study of PD-L1 blockade in urothelial cancer. Sample time point: pretreatment peripheral blood. Sequencing used immunoSEQ multiplex PCR; TCRdb keeps in-frame clones, though not all of them. The table records approximately 72,000 clones, more than 75% of them present only once. The source material was PBMCs, sampled around atezolizumab (anti-PD-L1) treatment. Source of these receptors: a man aged 60 to 75 with urothelial cancer.

CDR3 bases: TGTGCCATCACGGACACCGGGACTGGTTACAATGAGCAGTTCTTC. This gives the protein CAITDTGTGYNEQFF. The V call is TRBV10-3, the J call TRBJ2-1; D perhaps matches TRBD2 (6 bases). Germline CDR1 and CDR2: ENHRY and SYGVKD. CDR3 size: 15 residues. V gave up 7 bases and J gave up 4 bases, with 17 bases separating them.

The chain links TRBV23-1 to TRBJ2-3; 9 bases map to TRBD1. TRBV23-1 is an ORF for which the function is uncertain. Trimming cost V 3 bases and J 4 bases; bases outside gene matches: 14. The CDR3 has 18 residues. The CDR3 region has the DNA TGCGCCAGCAGTCATCCTCGACAGGGGGGCGAGAGGGCAGATACGCAGTATTTT. It translates to CASSHPRQGGERADTQYF.

The genes are TRBV2 and TRBJ1-1; tentative D call: TRBD1 (6 bases). Germline CDR1 reads SNHLY; CDR2 reads FYNNEI. CDR3 length equals 17 residues. Trimming pared 2 bases from V and 1 base from J, leaving 17 bases between. The CDR3 region is CASSERPSRGRNTEAFF. The CDR3, as DNA: TGTGCCAGCAGTGAACGTCCTTCCAGGGGAAGGAACACTGAAGCTTTCTTT. The whole variable domain, remainder taken from reference TRBV2 and TRBJ1-1, is EPEVTQTPSHQVTQMGQEVILRCVPISNHLYFYWYRQILGQKVEFLVSFYNNEISEKSEIFDDQFSVERPDGSNFTLKIRSTKLEDSAMYFCASSERPSRGRNTEAFFGQGTRLTVV.

The chain carries TRBV7-2 and TRBJ1-2, with a possible D match to TRBD1 (6 bases). V lost 1 base, J lost 5 bases, and 17 bases lay in between. The CDR3 is 16 residues long. The V gene's germline CDR1 is SGHTA and CDR2 FQGNSA. DNA for the CDR3: TGTGCCAGCAGCTTAGAAACGACCGCCAGGGGATATGGCTACACCTTC. Its translation: CASSLETTARGYGYTF.

This clone was seen just once. The chain combines TRBV2 with TRBJ2-7; TRBD1 agrees at 10 bases. CDR1 and CDR2 from the germline V gene are SNHLY and FYNNEI. The CDR3 length is 12 residues. Trimming at V came to 8 bases and at J to 7 bases, leaving 5 bases not matched to a gene. CDR3: CASGQGGSEQYF. The CDR3 nucleotides read TGTGCCAGCGGACAGGGGGGCTCTGAGCAGTACTTC.

This rearrangement joins TRBV27 to TRBJ1-3; the D gene is possibly TRBD1 (6 bases). Germline CDR1 MNHEY, CDR2 SMNVEV (reference sequence). V lost 6 bases and J 2 bases, leaving 14 bases between the germline ends. The CDR3 loop spans 15 amino acids. CDR3 DNA sequence: TGTGCCAGCAGACTACAGGGCCACGCTGGAAACACCATATATTTT. Protein: CASRLQGHAGNTIYF.

The chain combines TRBV18 with TRBJ2-7; D call uncertain. Trimming pared 2 bases from V and 1 base from J, leaving 9 bases between. Germline V gives CDR1 KGHSH, CDR2 LQKENI. The CDR3 has 14 amino acids. The CDR3 region has the DNA TGTGCCAGCTCACCAGGGCGCAGTTCCTACGAGCAGTACTTC. Amino acids: CASSPGRSSYEQYF. The full variable domain, its missing parts supplied by reference TRBV18 and TRBJ2-7, is NAGVMQNPRHLVRRRGQEARLRCSPMKGHSHVYWYRQLPEEGLKFMVYLQKENIIDESGMPKERFSAEFPKEGPSILRIQQVVRGDSAAYFCASSPGRSSYEQYFGPGTRLTVT.

This chain uses TRBV2 with TRBJ2-7, with 8 nucleotides matching TRBD1. Trimming removed 5 bases from V and 7 bases from J; junction bases left unmatched: 10. CDR3 length: 14 residues. Germline assignment: CDR1 SNHLY and CDR2 FYNNEI. The CDR3 is CASSSQDRAGEQYF. For the CDR3, the DNA is TGTGCCAGCAGTTCACAGGACAGGGCGGGGGAGCAGTACTTC. Full variable domain (outside the CDR3, taken from reference TRBV2 and TRBJ2-7): EPEVTQTPSHQVTQMGQEVILRCVPISNHLYFYWYRQILGQKVEFLVSFYNNEISEKSEIFDDQFSVERPDGSNFTLKIRSTKLEDSAMYFCASSSQDRAGEQYFGPGTRLTVT.